The sequence of this TCR beta chain was determined in a study of T cells in Graves' hyperthyroidism and ophthalmopathy. The source material, RNA transcripts, was used to amplify TCR beta CDR3 regions. During a first-round RT-PCR of the TCR CDR3, the HTBI primer set was used. One entry per CDR3 protein, called by TCRdb with MiXCR from the multiplex PCR reads. The sample shows around 600,000 distinct CDR3 sequences, around 13% of them seen only once. The sample holds many counts of this clonotype. Its antigen remains unidentified. Germline CDR1 MDHEN, CDR2 SYDVKM. The CDR3 length is 15 residues. With V trimmed by 5 bases and J by 6 bases, 13 bases remained unmatched. Study-level results: Most thyroid clonotypes that were expanded above 0.001 also turned up in blood.

Ophthalmopathy patients had Clinical Activity Score at least 3, NOSPECS grade at least 4, duration under 3 months. The sequencing input was blood. This sequence was found in a woman between 50 and 59 years old with Graves' ophthalmopathy. J is TRBJ2-7 and V is TRBV28; 7 bases agree with TRBD1. This CDR3 is CASSKETGLFSEQYF. The CDR3 region has the DNA TGTGCCAGCAGTAAGGAGACAGGGTTGTTTAGCGAGCAGTACTTC.